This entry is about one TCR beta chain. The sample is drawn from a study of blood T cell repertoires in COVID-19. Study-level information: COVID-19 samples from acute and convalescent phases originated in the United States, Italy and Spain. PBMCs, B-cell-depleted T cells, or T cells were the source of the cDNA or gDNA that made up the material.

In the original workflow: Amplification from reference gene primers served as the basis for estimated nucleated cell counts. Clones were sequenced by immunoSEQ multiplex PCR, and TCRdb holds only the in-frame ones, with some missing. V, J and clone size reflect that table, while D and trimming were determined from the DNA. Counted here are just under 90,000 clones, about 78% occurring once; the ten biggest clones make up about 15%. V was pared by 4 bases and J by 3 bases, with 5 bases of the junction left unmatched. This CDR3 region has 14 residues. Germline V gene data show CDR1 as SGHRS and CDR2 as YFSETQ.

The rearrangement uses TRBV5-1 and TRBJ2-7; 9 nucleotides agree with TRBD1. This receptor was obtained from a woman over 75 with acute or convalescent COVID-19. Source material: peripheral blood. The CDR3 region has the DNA TGCGCCAGCAGCCTTCAGACAGGGGGCTACGAGCAGTACTTC. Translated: CASSLQTGGYEQYF.